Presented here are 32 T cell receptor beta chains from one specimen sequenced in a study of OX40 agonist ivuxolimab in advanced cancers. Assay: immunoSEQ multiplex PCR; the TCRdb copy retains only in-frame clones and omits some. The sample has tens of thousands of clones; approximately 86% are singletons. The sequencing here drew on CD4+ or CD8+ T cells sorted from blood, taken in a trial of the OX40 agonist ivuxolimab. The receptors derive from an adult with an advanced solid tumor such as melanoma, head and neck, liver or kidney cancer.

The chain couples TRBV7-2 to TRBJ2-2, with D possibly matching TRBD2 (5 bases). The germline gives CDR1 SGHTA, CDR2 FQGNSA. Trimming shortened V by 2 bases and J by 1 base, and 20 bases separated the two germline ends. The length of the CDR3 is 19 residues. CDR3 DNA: TGTGCCAGCAGCTTAAGGACCGACCTCGGACGGGAGAACACCGGGGAGCTGTTTTTT. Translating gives CASSLRTDLGRENTGELFF.

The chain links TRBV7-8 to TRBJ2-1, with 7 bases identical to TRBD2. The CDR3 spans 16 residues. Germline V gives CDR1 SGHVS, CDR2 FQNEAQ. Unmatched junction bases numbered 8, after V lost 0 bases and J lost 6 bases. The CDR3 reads CASSLALGIAGNEQFF. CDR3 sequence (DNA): TGTGCCAGCAGCTTAGCCCTCGGGATAGCGGGCAATGAGCAGTTCTTC.

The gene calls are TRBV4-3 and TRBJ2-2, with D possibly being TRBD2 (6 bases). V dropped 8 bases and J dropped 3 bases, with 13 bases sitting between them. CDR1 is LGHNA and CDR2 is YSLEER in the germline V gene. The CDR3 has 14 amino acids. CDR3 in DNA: TGCGCCAGCTCGCGGGGTCCGGACACCGGGGAGCTGTTTTTT. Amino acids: CASSRGPDTGELFF.

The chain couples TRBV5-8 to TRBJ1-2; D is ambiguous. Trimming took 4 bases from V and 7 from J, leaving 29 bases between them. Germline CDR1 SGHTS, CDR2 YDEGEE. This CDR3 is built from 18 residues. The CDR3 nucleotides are TGTGCCAGCAGCCCACCGCAGGAAACCAGGTCCCTTTACAGTGGCTACACCTTC. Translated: CASSPPQETRSLYSGYTF.

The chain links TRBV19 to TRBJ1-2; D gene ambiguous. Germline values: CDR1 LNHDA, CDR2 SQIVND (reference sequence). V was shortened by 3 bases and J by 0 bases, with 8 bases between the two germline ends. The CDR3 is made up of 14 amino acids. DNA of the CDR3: TGTGCCAGTAGTATCGGCAGCTCTAACTATGGCTACACCTTC. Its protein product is CASSIGSSNYGYTF.

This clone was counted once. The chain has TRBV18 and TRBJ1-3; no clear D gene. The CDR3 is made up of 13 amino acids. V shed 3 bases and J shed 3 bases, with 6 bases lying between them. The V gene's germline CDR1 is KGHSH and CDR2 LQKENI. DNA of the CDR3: TGTGCCAGCTCACCGTCGGGTGGAAACACCATATATTTT. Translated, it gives CASSPSGGNTIYF.

The CDR3 coding sequence is TGTGCCAGTAGTGGCAGGGGGTGGGTAGGTGACCAGAACACCGGGGAGCTGTTTTTT. Translation gives CASSGRGWVGDQNTGELFF. The chain carries TRBV19 and TRBJ2-2; TRBD1 aligns across 7 bases. With 5 bases clipped from V and 1 base from J, the junction kept 16 bases outside the gene matches. The CDR3 is 19 amino acids. The germline CDR1 and CDR2 sequences are LNHDA and SQIVND (reference sequence).

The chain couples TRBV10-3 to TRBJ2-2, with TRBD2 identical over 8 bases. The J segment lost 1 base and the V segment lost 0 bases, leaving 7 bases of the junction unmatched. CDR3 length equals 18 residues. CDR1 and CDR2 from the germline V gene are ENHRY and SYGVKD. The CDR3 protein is CAISESVKSGRNTGELFF. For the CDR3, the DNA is TGTGCCATCAGTGAGTCAGTTAAAAGCGGGAGGAACACCGGGGAGCTGTTTTTT.

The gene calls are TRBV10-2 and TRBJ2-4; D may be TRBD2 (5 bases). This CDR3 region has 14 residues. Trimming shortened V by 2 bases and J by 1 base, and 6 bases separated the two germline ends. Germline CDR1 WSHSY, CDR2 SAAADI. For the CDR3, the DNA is TGCGCCAGCAGTGAGAGGGAGGCCAAAAACATTCAGTACTTC. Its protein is CASSEREAKNIQYF.

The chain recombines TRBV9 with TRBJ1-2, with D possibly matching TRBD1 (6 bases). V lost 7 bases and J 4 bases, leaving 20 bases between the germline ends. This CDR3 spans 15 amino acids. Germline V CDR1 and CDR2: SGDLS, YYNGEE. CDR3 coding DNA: TGTGCCAGCGCCTCAAGAGGGGGGTTCACCTATGGCTACACCTTC. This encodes CASASRGGFTYGYTF.

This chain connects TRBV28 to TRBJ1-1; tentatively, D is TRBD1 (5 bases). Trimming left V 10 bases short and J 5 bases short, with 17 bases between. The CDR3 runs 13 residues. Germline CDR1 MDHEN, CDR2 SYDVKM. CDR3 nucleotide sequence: TGTGCCACCTGGGGGGAAACGAGGACTGAAGCTTTCTTT. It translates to CATWGETRTEAFF.

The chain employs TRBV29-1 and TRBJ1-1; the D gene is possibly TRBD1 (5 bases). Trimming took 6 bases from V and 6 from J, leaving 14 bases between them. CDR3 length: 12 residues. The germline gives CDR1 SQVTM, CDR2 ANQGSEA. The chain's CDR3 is CSVVTATAEAFF. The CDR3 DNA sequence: TGCAGCGTGGTGACAGCAACCGCTGAAGCTTTCTTT.

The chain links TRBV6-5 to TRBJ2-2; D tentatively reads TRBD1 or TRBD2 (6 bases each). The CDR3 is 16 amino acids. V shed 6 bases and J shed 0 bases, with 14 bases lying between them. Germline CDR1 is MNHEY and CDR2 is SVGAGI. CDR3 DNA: TGTGCCAGCAGATACAGAAGGGGGGCGAACACCGGGGAGCTGTTTTTT. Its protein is CASRYRRGANTGELFF.

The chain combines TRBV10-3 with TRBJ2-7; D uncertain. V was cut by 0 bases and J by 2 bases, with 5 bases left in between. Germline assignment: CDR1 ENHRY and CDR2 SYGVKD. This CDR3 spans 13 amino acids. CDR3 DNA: TGTGCCATCAGTGAGTCCTCAGCCTACGAGCAGTACTTC. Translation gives CAISESSAYEQYF.

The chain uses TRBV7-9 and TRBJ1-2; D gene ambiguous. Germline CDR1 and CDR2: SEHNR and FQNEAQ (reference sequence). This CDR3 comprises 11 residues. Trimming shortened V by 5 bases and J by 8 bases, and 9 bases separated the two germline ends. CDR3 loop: CASSRETGYTF. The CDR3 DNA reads TGTGCCAGCAGCCGAGAGACCGGCTACACCTTC.

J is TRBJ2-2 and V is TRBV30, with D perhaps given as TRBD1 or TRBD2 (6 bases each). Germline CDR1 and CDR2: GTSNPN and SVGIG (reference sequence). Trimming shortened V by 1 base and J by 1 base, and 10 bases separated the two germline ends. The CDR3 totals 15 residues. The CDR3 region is CAWSGGGGNTGELFF. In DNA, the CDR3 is TGTGCCTGGAGTGGCGGAGGGGGGAACACCGGGGAGCTGTTTTTT.

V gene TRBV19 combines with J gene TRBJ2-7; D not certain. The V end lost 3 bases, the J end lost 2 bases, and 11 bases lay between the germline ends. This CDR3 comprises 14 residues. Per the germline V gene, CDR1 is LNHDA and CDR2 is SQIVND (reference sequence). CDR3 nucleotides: TGTGCCAGTAGTATGGGTCAAAGAGCCTACGAGCAGTACTTC. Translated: CASSMGQRAYEQYF.

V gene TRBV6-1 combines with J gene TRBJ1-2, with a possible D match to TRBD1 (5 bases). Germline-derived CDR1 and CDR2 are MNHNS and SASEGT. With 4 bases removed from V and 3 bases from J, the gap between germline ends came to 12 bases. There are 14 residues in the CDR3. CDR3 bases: TGTGCCAGCAGTGTCCTTACAGGCTACTATGGCTACACCTTC. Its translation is CASSVLTGYYGYTF.

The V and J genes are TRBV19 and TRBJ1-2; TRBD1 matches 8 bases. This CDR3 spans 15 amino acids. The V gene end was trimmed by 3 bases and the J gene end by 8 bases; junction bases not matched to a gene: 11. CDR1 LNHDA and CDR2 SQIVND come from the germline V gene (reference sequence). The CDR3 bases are TGTGCCAGTAGTATCCTTTTTCAGGGGGCATGGGGCTACACCTTC. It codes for CASSILFQGAWGYTF.

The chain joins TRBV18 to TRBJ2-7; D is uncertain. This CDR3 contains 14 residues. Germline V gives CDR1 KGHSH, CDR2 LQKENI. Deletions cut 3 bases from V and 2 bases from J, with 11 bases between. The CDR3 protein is CASSPPTETYEQYF. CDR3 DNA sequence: TGTGCCAGCTCACCCCCGACGGAGACCTACGAGCAGTACTTC.

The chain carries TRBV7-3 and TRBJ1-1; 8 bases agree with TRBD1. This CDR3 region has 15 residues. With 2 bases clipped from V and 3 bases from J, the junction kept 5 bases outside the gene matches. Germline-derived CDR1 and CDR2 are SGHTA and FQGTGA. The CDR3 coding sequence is TGTGCCAGCAGCTTAGTTTCAGGGGGCGACACTGAAGCTTTCTTT. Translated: CASSLVSGGDTEAFF. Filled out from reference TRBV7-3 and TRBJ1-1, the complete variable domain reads GAGVSQTPSNKVTEKGKYVELRCDPISGHTALYWYRQSLGQGPEFLIYFQGTGAADDSGLPNDRFFAVRPEGSVSTLKIQRTERGDSAVYLCASSLVSGGDTEAFFGQGTRLTVV.

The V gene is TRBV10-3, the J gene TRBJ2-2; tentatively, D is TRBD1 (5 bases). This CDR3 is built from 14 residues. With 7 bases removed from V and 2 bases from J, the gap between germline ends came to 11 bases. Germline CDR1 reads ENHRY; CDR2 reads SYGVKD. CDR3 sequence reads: CAINRQFNTGELFF. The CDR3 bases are TGTGCCATCAACCGACAGTTCAACACCGGGGAGCTGTTTTTT.

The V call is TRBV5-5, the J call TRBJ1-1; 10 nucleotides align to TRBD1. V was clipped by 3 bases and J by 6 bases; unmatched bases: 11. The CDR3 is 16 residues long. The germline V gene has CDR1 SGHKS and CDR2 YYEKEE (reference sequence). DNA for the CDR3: TGTGCCAGCAGCTCCGACAGGGGGCTAATGCGAGCTGAAGCTTTCTTT. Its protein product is CASSSDRGLMRAEAFF.

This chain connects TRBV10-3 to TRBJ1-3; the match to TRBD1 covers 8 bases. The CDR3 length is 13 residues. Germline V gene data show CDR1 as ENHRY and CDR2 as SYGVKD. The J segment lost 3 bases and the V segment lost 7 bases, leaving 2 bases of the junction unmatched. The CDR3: CAIKGQVGNTIYF. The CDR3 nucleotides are TGTGCCATCAAGGGACAGGTTGGAAACACCATATATTTT.

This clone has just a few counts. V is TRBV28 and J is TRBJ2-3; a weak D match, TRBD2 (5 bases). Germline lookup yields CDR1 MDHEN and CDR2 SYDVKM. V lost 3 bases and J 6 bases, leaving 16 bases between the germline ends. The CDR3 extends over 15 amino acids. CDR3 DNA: TGTGCCAGCAGTTTCCCTCGGGCGCCGGGGGATACGCAGTATTTT. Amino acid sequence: CASSFPRAPGDTQYF.

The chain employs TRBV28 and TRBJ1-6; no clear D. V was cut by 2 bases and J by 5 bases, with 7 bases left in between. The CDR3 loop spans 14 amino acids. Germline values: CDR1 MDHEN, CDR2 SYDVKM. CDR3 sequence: CASSLAGNNSPLHF. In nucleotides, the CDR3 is TGTGCCAGCAGTTTAGCCGGGAATAATTCACCCCTCCACTTT.

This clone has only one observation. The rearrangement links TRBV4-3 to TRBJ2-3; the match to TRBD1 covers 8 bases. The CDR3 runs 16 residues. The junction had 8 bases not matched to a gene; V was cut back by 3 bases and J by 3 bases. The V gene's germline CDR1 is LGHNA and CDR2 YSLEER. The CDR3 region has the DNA TGCGCCAGCAGCCACCGTCAGGGGGCGAATACAGATACGCAGTATTTT. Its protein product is CASSHRQGANTDTQYF.

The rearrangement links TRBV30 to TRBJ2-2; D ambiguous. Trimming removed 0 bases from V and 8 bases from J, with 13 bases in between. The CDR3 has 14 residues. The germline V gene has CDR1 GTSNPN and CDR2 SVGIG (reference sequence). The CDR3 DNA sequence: TGTGCCTGGAGTGTTGCGCGAATCCGTGGGGAGCTGTTTTTT. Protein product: CAWSVARIRGELFF.

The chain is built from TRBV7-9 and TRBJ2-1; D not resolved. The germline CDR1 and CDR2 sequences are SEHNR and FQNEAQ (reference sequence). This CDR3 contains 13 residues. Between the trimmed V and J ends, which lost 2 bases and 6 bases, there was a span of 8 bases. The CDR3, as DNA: TGTGCCAGCAGCTTATTGTCGGTCAATGAGCAGTTCTTC. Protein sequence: CASSLLSVNEQFF.

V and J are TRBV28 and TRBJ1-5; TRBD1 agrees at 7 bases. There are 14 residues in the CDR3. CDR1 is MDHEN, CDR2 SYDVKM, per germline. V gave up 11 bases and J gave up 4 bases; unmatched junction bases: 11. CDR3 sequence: CALKEGASNQPQHF. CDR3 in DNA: TGTGCCCTAAAGGAGGGGGCATCAAATCAGCCCCAGCATTTT.

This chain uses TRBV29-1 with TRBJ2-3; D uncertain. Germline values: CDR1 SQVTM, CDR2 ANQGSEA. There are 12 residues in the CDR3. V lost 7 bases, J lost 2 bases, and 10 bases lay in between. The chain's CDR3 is CSAQVFTDTQYF. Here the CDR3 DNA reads TGCAGCGCTCAGGTTTTCACAGATACGCAGTATTTT.

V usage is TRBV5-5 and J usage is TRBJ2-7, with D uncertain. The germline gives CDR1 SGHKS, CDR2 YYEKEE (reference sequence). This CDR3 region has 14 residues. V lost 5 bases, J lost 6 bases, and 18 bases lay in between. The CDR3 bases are TGTGCCAGCAGTTATGTTGGGCTAGATCGCGAGCAGTACTTC. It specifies CASSYVGLDREQYF.